These 4 T cell receptor beta chains were all obtained from the same sample, sequenced in a study of response to subunit inactivated influenza vaccine. In TCRdb, the RT-PCR reads were re-called with MiXCR into one record per CDR3 protein. Of over 750,000 distinct CDR3 sequences in the sample, 21% were seen once. The specimen comprised PBMCs from blood, sampled around 5 days after vaccination. The receptors originated from a man aged 45-65 years who received an inactivated influenza vaccine.

V is TRBV20-1 and J is TRBJ2-1, with 11 bases fitting TRBD2. The trim removed 5 bases at V and 6 bases at J, leaving 9 bases unmatched. CDR3 size: 15 residues. Germline values: CDR1 DFQATT, CDR2 SNEGSKA (reference sequence). The CDR3 region has the DNA TGCAGTGCTGATGGACTAGCGGGCATGATCAATGAGCAGTTCTTC. Translating gives CSADGLAGMINEQFF.

In this sample, this clonotype turned up a few times. The V call is TRBV5-8, the J call TRBJ2-7, with D uncertain. Trimming took off 0 bases at V and 4 bases at J, with 11 bases between the two ends. The CDR3 extends over 14 amino acids. In germline, CDR1 is SGHTS, CDR2 YDEGEE. CDR3 sequence reads: CASSLEAVSYEQYF. The CDR3 region has the DNA TGTGCCAGCAGCTTGGAGGCAGTTTCGTACGAGCAGTACTTC. Full variable domain (missing parts from reference TRBV5-8 and TRBJ2-7): EAGVTQSPTHLIKTRGQQATLRCSPISGHTSVYWYQQALGLGLQFLLWYDEGEERNRGNFPPRFSGRQFPNYSSELNVNALELEDSALYLCASSLEAVSYEQYFGPGTRLTVT.

This clonotype was seen only a few times. This chain connects TRBV24-1 to TRBJ2-2; 7 positions match TRBD1. Per the germline V gene, CDR1 is KGHDR and CDR2 is SFDVKD. The J segment lost 8 bases and the V segment lost 4 bases, leaving 6 bases of the junction unmatched. The CDR3 length is 14 residues. CDR3 amino acids: CATSDPTGTGELFF. DNA for the CDR3: TGTGCCACCAGTGACCCGACAGGGACAGGGGAGCTGTTTTTT.

The rearrangement uses TRBV15 and TRBJ2-1, with TRBD1 matching 7 bases. The CDR3 extends over 16 amino acids. CDR1 is LNHNV, CDR2 YYDKDF, per germline (reference sequence). Trimming cost V 0 bases and J 2 bases; bases outside gene matches: 4. Written as DNA, the CDR3 is TGTGCCACCAGCAGAGAGTCAGGGGGAGCCTACAATGAGCAGTTCTTC. This gives the protein CATSRESGGAYNEQFF.